This entry describes one TCR beta chain. Antigen specificity is unknown. The sample belongs to a study of cytomegalovirus exposure and HLA in healthy donors. The PCR made use of 60 Vbeta and 13 Jbeta primers. The assay was immunoSEQ multiplex PCR, and TCRdb's table has in-frame clones only and misses some. In the table there are roughly 240,000 clones, 82% of which are singletons. V lost 2 bases and J 9 bases, leaving 14 bases between the germline ends. CDR1 is SGHVS, CDR2 FQNEAQ, per germline. There are 14 residues in the CDR3. Study-wide results and caveats: Most TCR beta V segments were productive about 90% or about 30% of the time in an earlier analysis.

The clonotype was recovered from a woman aged 40 to 50 in good health and CMV-seropositive. This chain joins TRBV7-8 and TRBJ1-5, with a weak D call TRBD1 (5 bases). The specimen sequenced was PBMCs. CDR3: CASSLSAGRGPQHF. CDR3 DNA sequence: TGTGCCAGCAGCTTATCAGCCGGGAGGGGGCCCCAGCATTTT. Based on the CDR3 plus reference TRBV7-8 and TRBJ1-5, the full variable domain is GAGVSQSPRYKVAKRGQDVALRCDPISGHVSLFWYQQALGQGPEFLTYFQNEAQLDKSGLPSDRFFAERPEGSVSTLKIQRTQQEDSAVYLCASSLSAGRGPQHFGDGTRLSIL.